The T cell receptor (beta chain) described here comes from a study of technical replicates of blood from a few donors (dated by TCRdb to the late 2010s). Counted from cysteine to phenylalanine, this CDR3 has 15 amino acids. Left in the record is the CDR3 DNA by itself, 45 bases read in frame from the first base. Libraries were prepared through the immunoSEQ multiplex PCR assay. TCRdb provides this immuneACCESS table in a form limited to in-frame rearrangements. Some clones are lacking; in checked studies, under half of them reflect an unresolved V gene, and why the rest are absent is not known. The sample profile shows 73,000 or so clones; more than 85% of them were found once. The top ten constitute around 0.24% of the sample. About this clone itself: No cognate antigen has been identified for it. Nothing much larger sits one base from this clone, and base qualities are not available.

The TCR comes from a human donor in good health. This receptor chain uses TRBV1 and TRBJ2-2; TRBD1, the D gene given by the table, was not confirmed from the DNA. TRBV1 is a pseudogene. Sequences were obtained from T cells isolated from PBMCs. CDR3 protein: CTSSQIRGRDGELFF. The DNA reads TGCACCAGCAGCCAGATCAGGGGGCGGGACGGGGAGCTGTTTTTT.